The rows below give T cell receptor beta chains drawn from one sample of a study of shared T cell receptors in the human thymus. The method was immunoSEQ multiplex PCR; TCRdb's version includes in-frame clones alone and lacks a portion of them. The table lists about 380,000 clones, roughly 94% of them singletons. The specimen sequenced was thymocytes. All receptors come from a human donor. The CDR3 runs from the conserved cysteine through the conserved F or W. The D gene is left open where the match is weak. For some rows the clone size is stated as once, few or many, or as a class when expanded; others skip it.

size	J	D	V	CDR3	DNA
NA	TRBJ2-5	NA	TRBV30	CAWSAQRTQYF	TGTGCCTGGAGCGCCCAGCGGACCCAGTACTTC
NA	TRBJ2-1	TRBD2	TRBV27	CASSFLAGGQLYNEQFF	TGTGCCAGCAGTTTTCTAGCGGGAGGGCAATTATACAATGAGCAGTTCTTC
NA	TRBJ1-4	NA	TRBV4-3	CASSQEVERRRMDEKLFF	TGCGCCAGCAGCCAAGAGGTTGAGAGGCGGAGGATGGATGAAAAACTGTTTTTT
NA	TRBJ2-2	TRBD2	TRBV10-3	CAISSSFGLAGGPNTGELFF	TGTGCCATCAGTTCTTCTTTTGGACTAGCGGGAGGGCCGAACACCGGGGAGCTGTTTTTT
NA	TRBJ2-7	NA	TRBV30	CAWSKAGSSYEQYF	TGTGCCTGGAGTAAGGCAGGGTCCTCCTACGAGCAGTACTTC
NA	TRBJ1-1	NA	TRBV6-1	CASRRQSDAEAFF	TGTGCCAGCAGGCGTCAATCTGACGCTGAAGCTTTCTTT
NA	TRBJ1-2	TRBD1	TRBV28	CASSPYPQGAGGYTF	TGTGCCAGCAGTCCCTATCCACAGGGGGCAGGAGGCTACACCTTC
NA	TRBJ2-1	NA	TRBV30	CAWSVLWGKTLESYNEQFF	TGTGCCTGGAGTGTATTATGGGGTAAAACCCTCGAATCCTACAATGAGCAGTTCTTC
NA	TRBJ2-3	NA	TRBV27	CASSLGKHGDTQYF	TGTGCCAGCAGTTTAGGGAAGCACGGAGATACGCAGTATTTT
once	TRBJ2-7	TRBD1	TRBV28	CASSLGQGPKSTYEQYF	TGTGCCAGCAGTTTGGGACAGGGCCCCAAGTCTACCTACGAGCAGTACTTC
NA	TRBJ2-1	NA	TRBV9	CASSVETSPGVYLSYNEQFF	TGTGCCAGCAGCGTAGAAACTTCACCCGGAGTCTACCTATCCTACAATGAGCAGTTCTTC
NA	TRBJ1-1	TRBD1	TRBV5-1	CASSLIGTVNTEAFF	TGCGCCAGCAGCTTGATCGGGACAGTTAACACTGAAGCTTTCTTT
NA	TRBJ2-7	TRBD1	TRBV7-6	CASSLADRGYEQYF	TGTGCCAGCAGCTTAGCGGACAGGGGTTACGAGCAGTACTTC
NA	TRBJ1-5	TRBD1	TRBV19	CASSIDGQGSNQPQHF	TGTGCCAGTAGTATAGATGGACAGGGGAGCAATCAGCCCCAGCATTTT
NA	TRBJ2-7	NA	TRBV7-9	CASSFYLPNTPYEQYF	TGTGCCAGCAGCTTTTATCTTCCGAACACCCCCTACGAGCAGTACTTC
once	TRBJ2-5	TRBD2	TRBV5-1	CASSLANKGAGEWETQYF	TGCGCCAGCAGCTTGGCCAATAAGGGAGCGGGAGAGTGGGAGACCCAGTACTTC
NA	TRBJ1-2	NA	TRBV27	CASSLWGGYGYTF	TGTGCCAGCAGTTTATGGGGGGGCTATGGCTACACCTTC
NA	TRBJ2-3	TRBD2	TRBV15	CATSGLAGRGTDTQYF	TGTGCCACCAGCGGCCTAGCGGGGAGGGGCACAGATACGCAGTATTTT
NA	TRBJ2-1	TRBD2	TRBV7-8	CASSLGPLAGEVHEQFF	TGTGCCAGCAGCTTAGGACCCCTAGCGGGAGAGGTCCATGAGCAGTTCTTC
NA	TRBJ2-3	NA	TRBV7-9	CASNTTPQKTKTDTQYF	TGTGCCAGCAATACCACCCCTCAGAAGACTAAAACAGATACGCAGTATTTT
NA	TRBJ2-1	TRBD2	TRBV6-5	CASAGGTTRVNEQFF	TGTGCCTCGGCGGGGGGGACCACGCGGGTCAATGAGCAGTTCTTC
NA	TRBJ2-3	TRBD2	TRBV27	CASSSNWREGGTDTQYF	TGTGCCAGCAGTTCCAACTGGCGGGAGGGGGGGACAGATACGCAGTATTTT
once	TRBJ2-1	NA	TRBV4-3	CASSQEASARDEQFF	TGCGCCAGCAGCCAAGAGGCTAGCGCCAGGGATGAGCAGTTCTTC
NA	TRBJ1-4	NA	TRBV29-1	CSVGGGATNEKLFF	TGCAGCGTTGGGGGCGGTGCAACTAATGAAAAACTGTTTTTT
few	TRBJ2-7	NA	TRBV7-2	CASSPTRTKIAYEQYF	TGTGCCAGCAGCCCCACCCGGACGAAGATAGCCTACGAGCAGTACTTC
NA	TRBJ1-1	NA	TRBV23-1	CASSPPLNTEAFF	TGCGCCAGCAGCCCGCCCTTGAACACTGAAGCTTTCTTT
NA	TRBJ2-3	TRBD2	TRBV5-1	CASSLVLRETDTQYF	TGCGCCAGCAGCTTGGTCTTGCGGGAGACAGATACGCAGTATTTT
once	TRBJ1-2	NA	TRBV30	CAWSIPGTVHYGYTF	TGTGCCTGGAGTATCCCCGGGACCGTTCACTATGGCTACACCTTC
once	TRBJ1-1	NA	TRBV30	CAWSVQQGRTEAFF	TGTGCCTGGAGTGTACAACAGGGACGGACTGAAGCTTTCTTT
NA	TRBJ2-7	TRBD1	TRBV4-3	CASSWDRENYEQYF	TGCGCCAGCAGCTGGGACAGGGAAAACTACGAGCAGTACTTC
NA	TRBJ2-5	TRBD2	TRBV11-3	CASSSRGLVGETQYF	TGTGCCAGCAGCTCTAGGGGACTAGTGGGGGAGACCCAGTACTTC
NA	TRBJ2-1	TRBD2	TRBV18	CASSPDGGGRYNEQFF	TGTGCCAGCTCTCCCGACGGGGGAGGGAGGTACAATGAGCAGTTCTTC
once	TRBJ2-3	NA	TRBV11-3	CASSSMGREDGTDTQYF	TGTGCCAGCAGCTCCATGGGCAGGGAGGATGGCACAGATACGCAGTATTTT
NA	TRBJ1-4	NA	TRBV27	CASSLVGGSREKLFF	TGTGCCAGCAGTTTGGTGGGAGGGTCGCGGGAAAAACTGTTTTTT
NA	TRBJ2-1	NA	TRBV6-9	CASSYSTEGPRKSSYNEQFF	TGTGCCAGCAGTTATTCGACAGAGGGACCCCGCAAATCTTCCTACAATGAGCAGTTCTTC
once	TRBJ2-5	TRBD2	TRBV7-3	CASSRYGDGGRPQETQYF	TGTGCCAGCAGCCGTTATGGGGATGGCGGGAGGCCTCAAGAGACCCAGTACTTC
NA	TRBJ2-5	TRBD1	TRBV4-1	CASSQKALDREWTQYF	TGCGCCAGCAGCCAAAAAGCCCTCGACAGGGAATGGACCCAGTACTTC
NA	TRBJ2-7	NA	TRBV28	CASSPGDTENTYEQYF	TGTGCCAGCAGTCCCGGGGACACCGAAAACACCTACGAGCAGTACTTC
NA	TRBJ2-1	TRBD2	TRBV6-1	CASSEYVTRTSGSNEQFF	TGTGCCAGCAGTGAATACGTAACCAGGACTAGCGGGAGTAATGAGCAGTTCTTC
once	TRBJ2-1	TRBD2	TRBV5-1	CASSLKGGPRNYNEQFF	TGCGCCAGCAGCTTGAAGGGAGGGCCACGCAACTACAATGAGCAGTTCTTC
NA	TRBJ2-7	NA	TRBV4-2	CASSHHSDFRASDEQYF	TGTGCCAGCAGCCATCACAGCGATTTCCGGGCCAGCGACGAGCAGTACTTC
NA	TRBJ2-2	TRBD1	TRBV11-2	CASSGHRGRLNTGELFF	TGTGCCAGCAGCGGCCACAGGGGGCGGTTGAACACCGGGGAGCTGTTTTTT
NA	TRBJ1-1	NA	TRBV6-1	CASSAPGRRDTEAFF	TGTGCCAGCAGTGCTCCAGGGCGGAGGGACACTGAAGCTTTCTTT
few	TRBJ2-5	TRBD2	TRBV29-1	CSVRTSDQETQYF	TGCAGCGTACGCACTAGCGATCAAGAGACCCAGTACTTC
once	TRBJ1-1	NA	TRBV19	CASSLGEGQVNTEAFF	TGTGCCAGTAGTCTGGGGGAGGGGCAGGTGAACACTGAAGCTTTCTTT
NA	TRBJ2-5	NA	TRBV10-1	CASSPWGRETQYF	TGCGCCAGCAGTCCTTGGGGCCGGGAGACCCAGTACTTC
NA	TRBJ2-3	TRBD2	TRBV27	CASRLPGKGGSWVDTQYF	TGTGCCAGCAGGTTACCCGGGAAAGGCGGGAGTTGGGTAGATACGCAGTATTTT
NA	TRBJ2-7	TRBD1	TRBV30	CAWSEIRGQGSSYEQYF	TGTGCCTGGAGTGAAATCCGGGGACAGGGCAGCTCCTACGAGCAGTACTTC
once	TRBJ1-1	NA	TRBV4-1	CASSLPEMLNTEAFF	TGCGCCAGCAGTTTGCCCGAGATGCTGAACACTGAAGCTTTCTTT
NA	TRBJ2-3	NA	TRBV7-8	CASSPNRSVVFVMDTQYF	TGTGCCAGCAGCCCCAACCGCTCGGTCGTTTTCGTTATGGATACGCAGTATTTT
NA	TRBJ2-1	TRBD1	TRBV27	CASSPSRGQVIDEQFF	TGTGCCAGCAGTCCCTCCAGGGGGCAGGTCATCGATGAGCAGTTCTTC